The present T cell receptor beta chain was sequenced within a study of T-cell memory formation after mild COVID-19. At the level of the study: There were largely donor-specific TCR clusters. General study results and limits: Whether day 37 second-wave clones are SARS-CoV-2-specific was not confirmed. Later expanders leaned toward CD4+, whereas clones contracting from day 15 to 85 were balanced CD4/CD8. The CD4+ clones that contracted clustered mainly within CM and EM, and the CD8+ clones concentrated in EMRA.

This CDR3 region has 14 residues. V lost 3 bases and J lost 1, with 9 bases in between. Per the germline V gene, CDR1 is MNHEY and CDR2 is SMNVEV (reference sequence). In TCRdb, the 5' RACE reads were re-called with MiXCR into one record per CDR3 protein. The profile shows about 50,000 distinct CDR3 sequences, approximately 9% of them singletons. Details on this clonotype: Its antigen is as yet unknown.

Sequences were obtained from PBMCs or a T cell subset sorted from them (not recorded which). J is TRBJ1-1 and V is TRBV27, with D possibly matching TRBD1 (6 bases). The receptor comes from an adult woman who had mild COVID-19 (a few samples of this study predate the infection). Cell type and time point are not known. This chain's CDR3 is CASSFQGTNTEAFF. CDR3 sequence (DNA): TGTGCCAGCAGTTTCCAGGGGACGAACACTGAAGCTTTCTTT.